A single sample gave rise to the 29 T cell receptor beta chains below, sequenced in a study of T cells in localized non-small cell lung cancer. Here immunoSEQ multiplex PCR was the method, and the copy in TCRdb shows in-frame clones only, minus some. The sample yields about 5,500 clones, around 84% seen once. The source material was peripheral blood mononuclear cells, sampled before any cancer treatment. All receptors derive from a female donor older than 55 with stage II lung adenocarcinoma.

This sequence joins TRBV15 and TRBJ1-4; D ambiguous. Germline CDR1 LNHNV, CDR2 YYDKDF (reference sequence). V was shortened by 0 bases and J by 7 bases, with 12 bases between the two germline ends. The CDR3 loop spans 15 amino acids. For the CDR3, the DNA is TGTGCCACCAGCAGAGAGAGCTCGGGAACTGAAAAACTGTTTTTT. Protein: CATSRESSGTEKLFF.

The table lists this clone with a few counts. The rearrangement uses TRBV9 and TRBJ2-3; 13 bases line up with TRBD2. CDR1 and CDR2 (germline): SGDLS, YYNGEE. With V trimmed by 6 bases and J by 5 bases, 12 bases remained unmatched. The CDR3 spans 17 residues. CDR3 nucleotide sequence: TGTGCCAGCAACCCATTAGGACTAGCGGGAGCAAGAGATACGCAGTATTTT. It yields the protein CASNPLGLAGARDTQYF. The full variable domain, rest sourced from reference TRBV9 and TRBJ2-3, is DSGVTQTPKHLITATGQRVTLRCSPRSGDLSVYWYQQSLDQGLQFLIQYYNGEERAKGNILERFSAQQFPDLHSELNLSSLELGDSALYFCASNPLGLAGARDTQYFGPGTRLTVL.

The CDR3 loop is CASSESFVGTGGSPLHF. In DNA, the CDR3 is TGTGCCAGCAGTGAATCCTTCGTCGGGACAGGGGGATCACCCCTCCACTTT. This chain uses TRBV25-1 with TRBJ1-6; TRBD1 matches 11 bases. This CDR3 has 17 amino acids. The V segment lost 1 base and the J segment 10 bases; nucleotides outside the gene matches: 9. Germline CDR1 reads MGHDK; CDR2 reads SYGVNS.

The chain employs TRBV2 and TRBJ2-2; D may be TRBD1 (5 bases). The CDR3 runs 11 residues. V lost 8 bases and J 8 bases, leaving 9 bases between the germline ends. In germline, CDR1 is SNHLY, CDR2 FYNNEI. DNA for the CDR3: TGTGCCAGCCGACAGCAAGGGGAGCTGTTTTTT. Protein: CASRQQGELFF.

The CDR3 spells CAISGESYEQYF. DNA of the CDR3: TGTGCCATCAGTGGAGAGAGTTACGAGCAGTACTTC. The chain recombines TRBV10-3 with TRBJ2-7; D remains unclear. The germline V gene has CDR1 ENHRY and CDR2 SYGVKD. The CDR3 is 12 amino acids. V was clipped by 4 bases and J by 4 bases, with 8 bases between them.

J is TRBJ2-5 and V is TRBV6-5; 7 bases are shared with TRBD1. With V trimmed by 2 bases and J by 5 bases, 8 bases remained unmatched. The V gene's germline CDR1 is MNHEY and CDR2 SVGAGI. There are 15 residues in the CDR3. Here the CDR3 DNA reads TGTGCCAGCAGTTACGGGCAGGGGGTAACGGAGACCCAGTACTTC. It specifies CASSYGQGVTETQYF.

The chain is built from TRBV7-9 and TRBJ2-7; unclear D gene. Germline V gene data show CDR1 as SEHNR and CDR2 as FQNEAQ (reference sequence). The length of the CDR3 is 15 residues. Between the trimmed V and J ends, which lost 1 base and 7 bases, there was a span of 17 bases. CDR3 amino acids: CASSLVPESGYEQYF. The CDR3 bases are TGTGCCAGCAGCTTAGTTCCGGAGAGTGGTTATGAGCAGTACTTC.

V gene TRBV7-9 combines with J gene TRBJ1-1; 7 bases map to TRBD1. With V trimmed by 5 bases and J by 5 bases, 14 bases remained unmatched. Germline CDR1 SEHNR, CDR2 FQNEAQ (reference sequence). The CDR3 runs 16 residues. CDR3 region: CASSTTPGQLFTEAFF. The CDR3 nucleotides read TGTGCCAGCAGCACCACTCCGGGACAGCTCTTTACTGAAGCTTTCTTT. The whole variable domain, remainder taken from reference TRBV7-9 and TRBJ1-1, is DTGVSQNPRHKITKRGQNVTFRCDPISEHNRLYWYRQTLGQGPEFLTYFQNEAQLEKSRLLSDRFSAERPKGSFSTLEIQRTEQGDSAMYLCASSTTPGQLFTEAFFGQGTRLTVV.

J is TRBJ1-2 and V is TRBV30, with D possibly being TRBD1 (6 bases). The CDR3 contains 13 residues. Germline CDR1 is GTSNPN and CDR2 is SVGIG (reference sequence). V lost 4 bases and J lost 5, with 14 bases in between. The CDR3 DNA follows: TGTGCCTGGACGGGGGGGCCTGTTTATGGCTACACCTTC. Amino acids: CAWTGGPVYGYTF.

Note on this clone: Mismatch with germline at one junction end may stem from a read error. The chain employs TRBV7-2 and TRBJ2-2; TRBD1 matches at 8 bases. This CDR3 contains 15 residues. CDR1 and CDR2 from the germline V gene are SGHTA and FQGNSA. CDR3 nucleotide sequence: TGTGCCAGCAGCCGGACAGGGCCTAACAACGGGGAGCTGTTTTTT. This gives the protein CASSRTGPNNGELFF.

This chain connects TRBV6-5 to TRBJ2-3; TRBD2 might be the D (5 bases). The germline V and J ends were trimmed by 1 base and 2 bases, with 10 bases remaining between them. Germline assignment: CDR1 MNHEY and CDR2 SVGAGI. The CDR3 covers 15 residues. The CDR3 loop reads CASSYFPGITDTQYF. DNA of the CDR3: TGTGCCAGCAGTTACTTTCCGGGAATCACAGATACGCAGTATTTT.

This chain connects TRBV5-6 to TRBJ1-6; tentative D call: TRBD1 (5 bases). Trimming took off 3 bases at V and 0 bases at J, with 16 bases between the two ends. Germline values: CDR1 SGHDT, CDR2 YYEEEE. The CDR3 loop spans 18 amino acids. CDR3 DNA: TGTGCCAGCAGCTCCGGAACTGGGACCAGCTCCTATAATTCACCCCTCCACTTT. It is translated as CASSSGTGTSSYNSPLHF.

V is TRBV27 and J is TRBJ1-6, with TRBD1 as a possible D gene (6 bases). The CDR3 loop spans 13 amino acids. Trimming shortened V by 4 bases and J by 7 bases, and 8 bases separated the two germline ends. Germline assignment: CDR1 MNHEY and CDR2 SMNVEV (reference sequence). CDR3 sequence reads: CASSSTGNSPLHF. The CDR3 DNA reads as TGTGCCAGCAGTTCTACAGGGAATTCACCCCTCCACTTT.

This clone was seen only once. The chain employs TRBV27 and TRBJ1-1, with D perhaps matching TRBD1 (5 bases). Per germline, CDR1 MNHEY and CDR2 SMNVEV (reference sequence). Trimming left V 6 bases short and J 1 base short, with 9 bases between. There are 13 residues in the CDR3. In nucleotides, the CDR3 is TGTGCCAGCAGCCGAGGGGAGAACACTGAAGCTTTCTTT. This sequence encodes CASSRGENTEAFF.

This clone was detected once. The chain combines TRBV28 with TRBJ1-6; 7 positions agree with TRBD1. Trimming cost V 6 bases and J 0 bases; bases outside gene matches: 2. The CDR3 is made up of 15 amino acids. CDR1 is MDHEN and CDR2 is SYDVKM in the germline V gene. In DNA form, the CDR3 reads TGTGCCAGCAGACAGGGGAACTCCTATAATTCACCCCTCCACTTT. Its translation is CASRQGNSYNSPLHF.

In DNA, the CDR3 is TGTGCCAGCAGCCCGGGACCAAACTACGAGCAGTACGTC. This codes for CASSPGPNYEQYV. The V and J genes are TRBV7-6 and TRBJ2-7, with D possibly called TRBD1 or TRBD2 (5 bases each). Germline V CDR1 and CDR2: SGHVS, FNYEAQ. This CDR3 spans 13 amino acids. V dropped 5 bases and J dropped 3 bases, with 11 bases sitting between them.

The chain links TRBV9 to TRBJ1-4; no definite D call. The CDR3 has 14 amino acids. V lost 0 bases, J lost 2 bases, and 5 bases lay in between. Germline V CDR1 and CDR2: SGDLS, YYNGEE. CDR3 residues: CASSVARTNEKLFF. DNA of the CDR3: TGTGCCAGCAGCGTAGCAAGGACTAATGAAAAACTGTTTTTT.

V and J are TRBV5-4 and TRBJ1-1; no clear D. CDR1 and CDR2 (germline): SGHNT, YYREEE (reference sequence). The ends were cut back, 3 bases at V and 2 bases at J, with 2 bases in the middle. The CDR3 length is 11 residues. The CDR3 nucleotides read TGTGCCAGCAGCTCAAACACTGAAGCTTTCTTT. This sequence encodes CASSSNTEAFF. The complete variable domain, with remaining parts taken from reference TRBV5-4 and TRBJ1-1, reads ETGVTQSPTHLIKTRGQQVTLRCSSQSGHNTVSWYQQALGQGPQFIFQYYREEENGRGNFPPRFSGLQFPNYSSELNVNALELDDSALYLCASSSNTEAFFGQGTRLTVV.

The chain joins TRBV7-6 to TRBJ2-1; 7 positions agree with TRBD2. Losses at the gene ends were 3 bases for V and 6 bases for J; bases not matched to a gene: 14. Germline CDR1 is SGHVS and CDR2 is FNYEAQ. CDR3 length: 17 amino acids. CDR3: CASSFRWGGDGFNEQFF. In DNA form, the CDR3 reads TGTGCCAGCAGCTTCCGCTGGGGAGGGGACGGCTTCAATGAGCAGTTCTTC.

The chain is built from TRBV2 and TRBJ1-1; D is unresolved. The V and J ends lost 6 bases and 8 bases respectively, with 13 bases between them. Germline values: CDR1 SNHLY, CDR2 FYNNEI. CDR3 length: 12 residues. The CDR3 region has the DNA TGTGCCAGCAGGACGGACTTTACAGAAGCTTTCTTT. This translates into CASRTDFTEAFF.

The J gene is TRBJ2-5, the V gene TRBV19; maybe TRBD2 (5 bases). V was cut by 7 bases and J by 2 bases, with 17 bases left in between. CDR3 length equals 15 residues. Germline V lookup: CDR1 LNHDA, CDR2 SQIVND (reference sequence). CDR3 residues: CASNRGFGRQETQYF. CDR3 DNA sequence: TGTGCCAGTAATCGCGGGTTCGGAAGACAAGAGACCCAGTACTTC.

The gene calls are TRBV6-5 and TRBJ2-2; a possible D gene is TRBD1 (6 bases). V lost 5 bases and J 5 bases, leaving 9 bases between the germline ends. This CDR3 has 13 amino acids. Germline CDR1 MNHEY, CDR2 SVGAGI. The CDR3 protein is CASSTQGTGELFF. CDR3 sequence (DNA): TGTGCCAGCAGTACTCAGGGGACCGGGGAGCTGTTTTTT.

The rearrangement uses TRBV13 and TRBJ1-1; 11 bases match TRBD1. The CDR3 runs to 17 residues. Germline trimming cut 5 bases from V and 0 bases from J; bases unmatched to any gene: 8. Per the germline V gene, CDR1 is PRHDT and CDR2 is FYEKMQ (reference sequence). The CDR3 bases are TGTGCCAGCAGCCCGGGGACAGGGGGTATAATGAACACTGAAGCTTTCTTT. As protein: CASSPGTGGIMNTEAFF.

This sequence joins TRBV6-5 and TRBJ1-4; D uncertain. The CDR3 is made up of 13 amino acids. Germline V gene data show CDR1 as MNHEY and CDR2 as SVGAGI. V was clipped by 8 bases and J by 1 base, with 8 bases between them. CDR3 protein: CASSDGTNEKLFF. In DNA form, the CDR3 reads TGTGCCAGCTCGGACGGAACTAATGAAAAACTGTTTTTT.

There are a few counts of this clone. The chain is built from TRBV6-6 and TRBJ1-4, with 8 bases identical to TRBD1. CDR1 and CDR2 (germline): MNHNY, SVGAGI (reference sequence). Unmatched junction bases numbered 7, after V lost 2 bases and J lost 8 bases. CDR3 length equals 15 residues. CDR3 loop: CASSYEAGGGEKLFF. CDR3 DNA: TGTGCCAGCAGTTACGAGGCAGGGGGCGGGGAAAAACTGTTTTTT.

The V gene is TRBV7-8, the J gene TRBJ2-7; TRBD1 might be the D (5 bases). In germline, CDR1 is SGHVS, CDR2 FQNEAQ. The CDR3 is 12 amino acids. V dropped 0 bases and J dropped 6 bases, with 6 bases sitting between them. Written as DNA, the CDR3 is TGTGCCAGCAGCTTAGCGCAGGGCGAGCAGTACGTC. Translating it yields CASSLAQGEQYV.

V usage is TRBV29-1 and J usage is TRBJ1-2; D remains ambiguous. The CDR3 extends over 13 amino acids. Germline V gene sequence: CDR1 SQVTM, CDR2 ANQGSEA. Trimming stripped 3 bases from V and 6 bases from J, with 14 bases between. CDR3 amino acids: CSVDRTGVDGYTF. CDR3 coding DNA: TGCAGCGTTGACAGGACTGGGGTAGATGGCTACACCTTC.

This chain uses TRBV4-2 with TRBJ2-5, with TRBD2 matching 8 bases. With 1 base clipped from V and 0 bases from J, the junction kept 1 base outside the gene matches. The CDR3 consists of 15 residues. Germline CDR1 LGHNA, CDR2 YNFKEQ. The chain's CDR3 is CASSQGRGDQETQYF. The CDR3 nucleotides are TGTGCCAGCAGCCAAGGGCGGGGGGACCAAGAGACCCAGTACTTC.

The CDR3 is CASSLDGGGALGQYV. Written as DNA, the CDR3 is TGTGCCAGCAGCTTGGATGGCGGGGGGGCCTTGGGGCAGTACGTC. The V gene is TRBV5-4, the J gene TRBJ2-7; 9 bases line up with TRBD2. The CDR3 has 15 amino acids. V dropped 0 bases and J dropped 9; count of bases not matched to a gene: 10. From germline, CDR1 is SGHNT and CDR2 YYREEE (reference sequence).